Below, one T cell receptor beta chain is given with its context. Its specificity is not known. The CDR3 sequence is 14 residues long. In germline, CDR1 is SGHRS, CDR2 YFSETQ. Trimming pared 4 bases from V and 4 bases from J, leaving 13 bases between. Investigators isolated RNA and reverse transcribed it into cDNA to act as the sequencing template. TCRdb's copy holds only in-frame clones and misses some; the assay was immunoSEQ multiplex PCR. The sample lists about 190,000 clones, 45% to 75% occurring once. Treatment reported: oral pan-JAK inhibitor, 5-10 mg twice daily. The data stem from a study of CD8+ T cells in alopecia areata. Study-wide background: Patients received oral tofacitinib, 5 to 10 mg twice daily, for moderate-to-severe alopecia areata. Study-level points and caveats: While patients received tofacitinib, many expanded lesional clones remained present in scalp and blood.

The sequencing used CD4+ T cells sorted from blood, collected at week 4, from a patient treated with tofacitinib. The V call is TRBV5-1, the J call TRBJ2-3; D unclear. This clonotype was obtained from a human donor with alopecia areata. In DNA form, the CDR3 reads TGCGCCAGCAGCATACCGGACCGGCCAGATACGCAGTATTTT. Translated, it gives CASSIPDRPDTQYF.